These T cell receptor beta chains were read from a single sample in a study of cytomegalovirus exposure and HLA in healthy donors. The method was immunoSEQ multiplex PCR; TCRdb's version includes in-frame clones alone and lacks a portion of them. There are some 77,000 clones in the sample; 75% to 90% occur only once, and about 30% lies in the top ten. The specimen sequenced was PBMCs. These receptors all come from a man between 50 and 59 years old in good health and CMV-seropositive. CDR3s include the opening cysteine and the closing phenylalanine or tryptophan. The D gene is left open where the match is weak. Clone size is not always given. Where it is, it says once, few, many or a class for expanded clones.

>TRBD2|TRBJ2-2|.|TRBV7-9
TGTGCCAGGGGGACTAGCGGGAGAATCGAGGAGCTGTTTTTT
CARGTSGRIEELFF
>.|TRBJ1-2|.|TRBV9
TGTGCCAGCAGCGTAGCTGGGGCAGGCGAGGGGGTGGGCTATGGCTACACCTTC
CASSVAGAGEGVGYGYTF
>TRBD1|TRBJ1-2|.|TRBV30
TGTGCCTGGACCCAAGGTCGGGGACAGTTATATGGCTACACCTTC
CAWTQGRGQLYGYTF
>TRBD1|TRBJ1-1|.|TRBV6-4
TGTGCCAGCAGCATAGACAGGGTGGCCACTGAAGCTTTCTTT
CASSIDRVATEAFF
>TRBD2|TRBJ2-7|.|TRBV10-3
TGTGCCATCAGTGACTCTAGCGGGATTACCACAGACTACGAGCAGTACTTC
CAISDSSGITTDYEQYF
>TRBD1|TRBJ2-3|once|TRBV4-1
TGCGCCAGCAGCGGGGGGCCAGGGGGCCCAACAGATACGCAGTATTTT
CASSGGPGGPTDTQYF
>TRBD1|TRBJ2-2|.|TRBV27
TGTGCCAGCAGTCCTCACCCGACAGGGGGCAACACCGGGGAGCTGTTTTTT
CASSPHPTGGNTGELFF
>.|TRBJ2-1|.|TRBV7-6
TGTGCCAGCAGCTTAATAACGGGATTTGATGAGCAGTTCTTC
CASSLITGFDEQFF
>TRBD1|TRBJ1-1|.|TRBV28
TGTGCCAGCGGACAAAACAGGGGGCGTTTGCTGAGCACTGAAGCTTTCTTT
CASGQNRGRLLSTEAFF
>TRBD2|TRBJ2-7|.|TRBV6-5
TGTGCCAGCAGTGGAGGGACTAGCGGGAGCTACGAGCAGTACTTC
CASSGGTSGSYEQYF
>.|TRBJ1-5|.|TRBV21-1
TGTGCCAGCAGCTCCCAGGACAGAGGGCCGAATCAGCCCCAGCATTTT
CASSSQDRGPNQPQHF
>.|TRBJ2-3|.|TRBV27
TGTGCCAGCAGGGGTCGGGGGACAGATACGCAGTATTTT
CASRGRGTDTQYF
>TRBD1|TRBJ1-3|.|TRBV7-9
TGTGCCAGCGGACAGGGGCCGGGAAACACCATATATTTT
CASGQGPGNTIYF
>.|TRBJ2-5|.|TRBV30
TGTGCCTGGGACGGGTATCCCCTTGAAGAGACCCAGTACTTC
CAWDGYPLEETQYF
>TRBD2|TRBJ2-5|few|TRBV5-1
TGCGCCAGCAGCTTTCAGCTAGCGGGAGGGCAAGAGACCCAGTACTTC
CASSFQLAGGQETQYF
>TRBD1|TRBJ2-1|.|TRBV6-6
TGTGCCAGCAGTCGGACAGGGGGAAGCTCCTACAATGAGCAGTTCTTC
CASSRTGGSSYNEQFF